This T cell receptor beta chain was recorded in a study of shared clonotypes between healthy human individuals. The study's findings and limits: Collection of samples was limited to blood; tissue repertoires likely differ.

A note on this clone: Its target is not known.

Profiled with immunoSEQ multiplex PCR; TCRdb holds only in-frame clones, not every one. The sample has around 700,000 clones, around 78% seen once. This receptor was identified in a woman aged 25 to 39 in good health. Sequences were obtained from memory CD4+ T cells sorted from blood. Subset described: CD45RA-negative fraction.

The CDR3 DNA reads as TGCGCCAGCAGTTTCCCGGGACAGGGAGGCGAGCAGTACTTC. Its protein product is CASSFPGQGGEQYF. The rearrangement uses TRBV5-1 and TRBJ2-7; 9 nucleotides agree with TRBD1. Trimming at V came to 5 bases and at J to 6 bases, leaving 9 bases not matched to a gene. Germline CDR1 and CDR2: SGHRS and YFSETQ. The CDR3 extends over 14 amino acids.